A single sample gave rise to the 8 T cell receptor beta chains below, sequenced in a study of blood T cell repertoires in COVID-19. Repertoires were generated with immunoSEQ multiplex PCR, while TCRdb's copy carries only in-frame clones and drops some. The sample consists of some 150,000 clones, about 88% of them appearing once. What was sequenced was PBMCs or T cells enriched from blood (not recorded which). The receptors come from a human donor with acute COVID-19. The donor label of this sample is uncertain.

This clone is a singleton in its sample. The chain uses TRBV9 and TRBJ2-7; 15 nucleotides agree with TRBD2. Germline V gene sequence: CDR1 SGDLS, CDR2 YYNGEE. There are 18 residues in the CDR3. V lost 5 bases, J lost 2 bases, and 11 bases stayed unmatched. The CDR3 nucleotides read TGTGCCAGCAGTGGAGGACTAGCGGGGGGGCCGTTCCCCTACGAGCAGTACTTC. Protein sequence: CASSGGLAGGPFPYEQYF.

J is TRBJ1-1 and V is TRBV27; D is unclear. Germline V lookup: CDR1 MNHEY, CDR2 SMNVEV (reference sequence). This CDR3 spans 15 amino acids. V was clipped by 6 bases and J by 1 base, with 15 bases between them. The CDR3 DNA is TGTGCCAGCAGCCACGTTGGGCCTTCGAACACTGAAGCTTTCTTT. Translated, it gives CASSHVGPSNTEAFF.

The CDR3 nucleotides are TGTGCCTGGATTAAGGGAGGTCTTCGCTATGGCTACACCTTC. Amino acids: CAWIKGGLRYGYTF. The chain employs TRBV30 and TRBJ1-2; D remains ambiguous. The V gene lost 4 bases and the J gene lost 4 bases, with 16 bases spanning the gap. The germline V gene encodes CDR1 GTSNPN and CDR2 SVGIG (reference sequence). The CDR3 loop spans 14 amino acids. Full variable domain (missing parts from reference TRBV30 and TRBJ1-2): SQTIHQWPATLVQPVGSPLSLECTVEGTSNPNLYWYRQAAGRGLQLLFYSVGIGQISSEVPQNLSASRPQDRQFILSSKKLLLSDSGFYLCAWIKGGLRYGYTFGSGTRLTVV.

The V gene is TRBV13, the J gene TRBJ2-5; D remains ambiguous. The V and J ends lost 6 bases and 2 bases respectively, with 4 bases between them. The CDR3 covers 11 residues. CDR1 and CDR2 (germline): PRHDT, FYEKMQ (reference sequence). CDR3 DNA sequence: TGTGCCAGCAGTAATCAAGAGACCCAGTACTTC. It codes for CASSNQETQYF.

The chain recombines TRBV7-2 with TRBJ2-5; 10 positions agree with TRBD2. CDR3 length: 16 residues. Germline CDR1 reads SGHTA; CDR2 reads FQGNSA. Trimming at V came to 4 bases and at J to 0 bases, leaving 5 bases not matched to a gene. This chain's CDR3 is CASSSTSGNYQETQYF. CDR3 coding DNA: TGTGCCAGCAGCTCTACTAGCGGGAACTACCAAGAGACCCAGTACTTC.

This chain joins TRBV2 and TRBJ1-2, with 9 bases identical to TRBD1. The V gene's germline CDR1 is SNHLY and CDR2 FYNNEI. After removal of 7 bases from V and 6 bases from J, the junction contained 6 bases not matched to a gene. The CDR3 contains 13 residues. DNA of the CDR3: TGTGCCAGCACAGAGAGGGACAGGGATGGCTACACCTTC. Translating gives CASTERDRDGYTF.

In this sample, this clone turned up once. The chain is built from TRBV7-9 and TRBJ2-3, with TRBD2 identical over 13 bases. The CDR3 runs 16 residues. The V and J ends lost 10 bases and 3 bases, in that order; junction bases with no gene match: 10. Germline V CDR1 and CDR2: SEHNR, FQNEAQ (reference sequence). For the CDR3, the DNA is TGTGCCACCCAGCGACTAGCGGGGGGCATAACAGATACGCAGTATTTT. It specifies CATQRLAGGITDTQYF.

The V call is TRBV9, the J call TRBJ1-1; D perhaps matches TRBD1 (5 bases). The CDR3 contains 14 residues. V was clipped by 5 bases and J by 1 base, with 12 bases between them. Germline CDR1 is SGDLS and CDR2 is YYNGEE. The CDR3 sequence: CASSLDGGNTEAFF. The CDR3 nucleotides read TGTGCCAGCAGTTTGGACGGGGGGAACACTGAAGCTTTCTTT. The full variable domain, with the rest looked up from reference TRBV9 and TRBJ1-1, is DSGVTQTPKHLITATGQRVTLRCSPRSGDLSVYWYQQSLDQGLQFLIQYYNGEERAKGNILERFSAQQFPDLHSELNLSSLELGDSALYFCASSLDGGNTEAFFGQGTRLTVV.